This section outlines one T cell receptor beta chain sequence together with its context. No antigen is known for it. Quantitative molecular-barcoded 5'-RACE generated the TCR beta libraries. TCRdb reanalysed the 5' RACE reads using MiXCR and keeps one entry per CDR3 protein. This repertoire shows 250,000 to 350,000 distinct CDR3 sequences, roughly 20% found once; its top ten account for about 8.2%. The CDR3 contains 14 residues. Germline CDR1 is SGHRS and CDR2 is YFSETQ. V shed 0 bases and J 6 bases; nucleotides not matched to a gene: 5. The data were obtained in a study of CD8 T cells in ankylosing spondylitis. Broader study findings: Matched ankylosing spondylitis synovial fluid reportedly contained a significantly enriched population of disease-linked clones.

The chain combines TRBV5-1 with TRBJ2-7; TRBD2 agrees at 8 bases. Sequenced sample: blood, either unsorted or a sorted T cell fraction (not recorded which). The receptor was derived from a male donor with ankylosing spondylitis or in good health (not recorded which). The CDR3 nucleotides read TGCGCCAGCAGCTTGGATGGACTAGCAGGCGAGCAGTACGTC. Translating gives CASSLDGLAGEQYV.